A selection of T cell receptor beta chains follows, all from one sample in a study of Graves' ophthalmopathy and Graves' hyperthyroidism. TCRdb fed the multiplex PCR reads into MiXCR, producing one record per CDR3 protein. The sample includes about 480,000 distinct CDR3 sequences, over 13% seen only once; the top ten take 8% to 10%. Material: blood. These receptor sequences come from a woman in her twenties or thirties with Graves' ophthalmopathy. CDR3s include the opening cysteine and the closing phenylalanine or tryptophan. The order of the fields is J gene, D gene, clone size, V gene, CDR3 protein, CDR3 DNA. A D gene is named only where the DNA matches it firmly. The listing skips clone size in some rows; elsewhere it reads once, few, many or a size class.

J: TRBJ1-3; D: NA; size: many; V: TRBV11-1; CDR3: CASSLRRRGVDSSGNTIYF; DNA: TGTGCCAGCAGCTTAAGGAGGAGAGGGGTCGATTCCTCTGGAAACACCATATATTTT
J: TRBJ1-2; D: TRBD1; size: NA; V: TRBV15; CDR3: CATSTEVGTGVGYTF; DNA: TGTGCCACCAGCACTGAAGTAGGGACAGGGGTAGGCTACACCTTC
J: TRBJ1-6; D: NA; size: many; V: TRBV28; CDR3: CASSPGGGRYSPLHF; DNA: TGTGCCAGCAGTCCGGGGGGGGGACGGTATTCACCCCTCCACTTT
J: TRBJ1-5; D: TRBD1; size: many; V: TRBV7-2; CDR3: CASSLVFQGDQPQHF; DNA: TGTGCCAGCAGCTTAGTCTTCCAGGGGGATCAGCCCCAGCATTTT
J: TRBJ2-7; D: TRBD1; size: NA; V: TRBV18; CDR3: CASSPEPVGQGVVYEQYF; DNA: TGTGCCAGCTCACCGGAACCGGTAGGACAGGGTGTAGTCTACGAGCAGTACTTC
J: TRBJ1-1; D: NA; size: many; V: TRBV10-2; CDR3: CATTRNTEAFF; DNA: TGCGCCACGACGAGGAACACTGAAGCTTTCTTT
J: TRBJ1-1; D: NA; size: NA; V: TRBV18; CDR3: CASSPWLNTEAFF; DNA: TGTGCCAGCTCACCATGGTTGAACACTGAAGCTTTCTTT
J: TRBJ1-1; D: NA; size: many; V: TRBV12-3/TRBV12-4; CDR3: CASSGGSAVNTEAFF; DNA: TGTGCCAGCAGTGGAGGGAGTGCTGTGAACACTGAAGCTTTCTTT
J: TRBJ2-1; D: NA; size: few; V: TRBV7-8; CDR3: CASSQGPKEVRGNEQFF; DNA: TGTGCCAGCAGCCAGGGTCCGAAGGAGGTCCGAGGCAATGAGCAGTTCTTC
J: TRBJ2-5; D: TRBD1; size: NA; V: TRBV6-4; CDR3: CASSVRTGGRETQYF; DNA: TGTGCCAGCAGTGTCAGGACAGGGGGCAGGGAGACCCAGTACTTC
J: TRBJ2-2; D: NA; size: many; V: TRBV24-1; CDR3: CATSEGSGTHLTGELFF; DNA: TGTGCCACCAGTGAGGGATCCGGGACCCACTTAACCGGGGAGCTGTTTTTT
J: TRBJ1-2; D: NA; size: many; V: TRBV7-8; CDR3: CASSLAPTDGYTF; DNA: TGTGCCAGCAGCTTAGCGCCAACAGATGGCTACACCTTC
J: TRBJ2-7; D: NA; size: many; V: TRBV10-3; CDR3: CAITAGQDYEQYF; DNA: TGTGCCATCACCGCGGGACAAGACTACGAGCAGTACTTC
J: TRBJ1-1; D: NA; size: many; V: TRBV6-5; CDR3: CASSYSGGSTEAFF; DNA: TGTGCCAGCAGTTACTCGGGGGGTAGCACTGAAGCTTTCTTT
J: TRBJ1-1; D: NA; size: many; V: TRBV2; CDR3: CASSAGWDTEAFF; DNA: TGTGCCAGCAGTGCAGGGTGGGACACTGAAGCTTTCTTT
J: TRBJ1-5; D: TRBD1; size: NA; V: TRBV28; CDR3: CASSPGAGTGRQPQHF; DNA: TGTGCCAGCAGTCCAGGCGCTGGGACAGGCAGGCAGCCCCAGCATTTT
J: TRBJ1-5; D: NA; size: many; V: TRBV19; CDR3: CASSRRGGQDQPQHF; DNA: TGTGCCAGTAGTAGGCGGGGAGGGCAAGATCAGCCCCAGCATTTT
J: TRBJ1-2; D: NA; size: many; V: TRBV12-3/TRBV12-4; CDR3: CASSLLGSGYGYTF; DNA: TGTGCCAGCAGTTTATTAGGGTCGGGCTATGGCTACACCTTC
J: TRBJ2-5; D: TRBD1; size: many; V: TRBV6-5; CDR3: CASSSGTAIQETQYF; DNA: TGTGCCAGCAGTTCCGGGACAGCAATCCAAGAGACCCAGTACTTC
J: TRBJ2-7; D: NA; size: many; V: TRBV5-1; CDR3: CASSLVGGSAHEQYF; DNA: TGCGCCAGCAGCTTGGTAGGGGGTTCCGCCCACGAGCAGTACTTC
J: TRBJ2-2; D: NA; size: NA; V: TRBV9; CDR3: CASSGWTGNTGELFF; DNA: TGTGCCAGCAGCGGCTGGACGGGGAACACCGGGGAGCTGTTTTTT
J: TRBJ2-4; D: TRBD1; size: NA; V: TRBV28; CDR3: CASSRAGTGINIQYF; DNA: TGTGCCAGCAGTCGTGCCGGGACAGGGATAAACATTCAGTACTTC
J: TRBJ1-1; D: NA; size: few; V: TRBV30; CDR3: CAWSVNVDAFF; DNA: TGTGCCTGGAGTGTAAACGTGGATGCTTTCTTT
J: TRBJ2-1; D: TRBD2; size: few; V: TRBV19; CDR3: CASSPRDSPGLAGNNEQFF; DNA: TGTGCCAGTAGTCCCCGGGACAGCCCGGGACTAGCGGGGAACAATGAGCAGTTCTTC
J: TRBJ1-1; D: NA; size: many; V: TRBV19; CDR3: CASSIGGEMNTEAFF; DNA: TGTGCCAGTAGTATAGGCGGAGAAATGAACACTGAAGCTTTCTTT
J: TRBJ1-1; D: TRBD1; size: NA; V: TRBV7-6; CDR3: CASSFNPRDRGGTEAFF; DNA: TGTGCCAGCAGCTTCAATCCCCGGGACAGGGGAGGCACTGAAGCTTTCTTT
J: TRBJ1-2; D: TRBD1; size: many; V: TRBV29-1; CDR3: CSVGTAANYGYTF; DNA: TGCAGCGTCGGGACAGCAGCTAACTATGGCTACACCTTC
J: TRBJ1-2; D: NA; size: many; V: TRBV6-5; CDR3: CASSYSTGGGYTF; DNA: TGTGCCAGCAGTTACTCGACGGGGGGGGGCTACACCTTC
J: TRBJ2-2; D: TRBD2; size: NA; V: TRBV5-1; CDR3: CASSLAGWLAGGTGELFF; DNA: TGCGCCAGCAGCTTGGCTGGTTGGCTAGCGGGAGGTACCGGGGAGCTGTTTTTT
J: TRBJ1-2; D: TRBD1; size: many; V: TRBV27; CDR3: CASKDRGLDYGYTF; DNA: TGTGCCAGCAAAGACAGGGGGCTTGACTATGGCTACACCTTC
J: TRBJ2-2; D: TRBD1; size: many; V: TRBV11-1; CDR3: CASNLKTGDTTNTGELFF; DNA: TGTGCCAGCAATTTAAAGACAGGGGACACTACGAACACCGGGGAGCTGTTTTTT
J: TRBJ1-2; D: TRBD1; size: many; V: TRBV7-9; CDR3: CASSLGTGDYGYTF; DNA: TGTGCCAGCAGCTTAGGGACAGGGGACTATGGCTACACCTTC
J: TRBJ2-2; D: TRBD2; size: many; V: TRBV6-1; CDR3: CASQTSDHTGELFF; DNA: TGTGCCAGCCAGACTAGCGATCACACCGGGGAGCTGTTTTTT
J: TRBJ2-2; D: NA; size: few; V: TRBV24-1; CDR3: CATSDSPITGELFF; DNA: TGTGCCACCAGTGATTCCCCTATCACCGGGGAGCTGTTTTTT
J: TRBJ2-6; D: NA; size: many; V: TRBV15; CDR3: CATSRDLGAGANVLTF; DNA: TGTGCCACCAGCAGAGATTTGGGGGCTGGGGCCAACGTCCTGACTTTC
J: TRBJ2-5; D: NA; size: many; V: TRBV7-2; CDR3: CASSTQPRETQYF; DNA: TGTGCCAGCAGCACACAGCCACGAGAGACCCAGTACTTC
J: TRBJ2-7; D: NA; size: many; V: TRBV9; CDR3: CASSVVTATHEQYF; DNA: TGTGCCAGCAGCGTAGTTACAGCCACTCACGAGCAGTACTTC
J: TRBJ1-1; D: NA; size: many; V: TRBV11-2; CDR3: CASSQAGGGTEAFF; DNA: TGTGCCAGCAGCCAGGCGGGGGGGGGCACTGAAGCTTTCTTT
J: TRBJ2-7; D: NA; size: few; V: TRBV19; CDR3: CASNGRQFPYEQYF; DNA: TGTGCCAGTAACGGGAGACAGTTCCCCTACGAGCAGTACTTC
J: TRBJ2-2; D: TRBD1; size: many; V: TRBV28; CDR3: CASRYTGGANTGELFF; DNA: TGTGCCAGCAGGTATACAGGGGGCGCGAACACCGGGGAGCTGTTTTTT
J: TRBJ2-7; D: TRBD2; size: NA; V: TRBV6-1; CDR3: CASGETSGGEQYF; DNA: TGTGCCAGCGGGGAAACTAGCGGGGGGGAGCAGTACTTC
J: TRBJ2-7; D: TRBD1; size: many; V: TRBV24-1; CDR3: CATSDPGTGLDEQYF; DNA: TGTGCCACCAGTGATCCTGGGACAGGGTTGGACGAGCAGTACTTC
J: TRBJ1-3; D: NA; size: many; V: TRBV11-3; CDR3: CASSPTRPASGNTIYF; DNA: TGTGCCAGCAGCCCTACTCGGCCCGCCTCTGGAAACACCATATATTTT
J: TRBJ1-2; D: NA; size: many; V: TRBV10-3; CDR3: CAISDGAGYTF; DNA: TGTGCCATCAGTGACGGCGCCGGCTACACCTTC
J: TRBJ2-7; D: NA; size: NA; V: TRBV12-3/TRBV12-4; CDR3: CGSSWDSGNERYF; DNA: TGTGGCAGCAGTTGGGATTCGGGGAACGAGCGGTACTTC
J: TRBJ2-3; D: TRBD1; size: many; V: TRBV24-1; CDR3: CATSDLRGQHTDTQYF; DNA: TGTGCCACCAGTGATTTGAGGGGACAGCACACAGATACGCAGTATTTT
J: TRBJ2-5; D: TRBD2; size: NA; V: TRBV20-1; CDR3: CSALGLAGGETQYF; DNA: TGCAGTGCCCTAGGATTAGCGGGAGGCGAGACCCAGTACTTC
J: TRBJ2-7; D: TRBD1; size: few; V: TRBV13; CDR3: CASSLHRGRTSYEQYF; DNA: TGTGCCAGCAGCTTGCACAGGGGGCGGACCTCCTACGAGCAGTACTTC
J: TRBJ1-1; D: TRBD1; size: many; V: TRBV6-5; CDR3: CASSYRQGGEAFF; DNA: TGTGCCAGCAGTTACCGGCAGGGGGGTGAAGCTTTCTTT
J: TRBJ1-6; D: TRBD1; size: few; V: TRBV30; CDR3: CAWSGPGGGNSPLHF; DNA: TGTGCCTGGAGCGGTCCAGGGGGCGGTAATTCACCCCTCCACTTT
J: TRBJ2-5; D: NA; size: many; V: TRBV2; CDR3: CASSTGTLERTQYF; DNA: TGTGCCAGCAGTACCGGGACCCTTGAGAGGACCCAGTACTTC
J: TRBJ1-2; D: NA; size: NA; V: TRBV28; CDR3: CASSPLGGYTF; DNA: TGTGCCAGCAGCCCACTTGGGGGCTACACCTTC
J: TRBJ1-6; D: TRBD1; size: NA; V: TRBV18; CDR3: CASSPWGQGANSPLHF; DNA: TGTGCCAGCTCACCCTGGGGACAGGGGGCAAATTCACCCCTCCACTTT